The entry that follows covers one T cell receptor (beta chain) sequence. The sample originates from a study of blood T cell repertoires in COVID-19. Study-wide background: There were acute and convalescent COVID-19 samples, and they came from the United States, Italy and Spain. Sources were T cells, B-cell-depleted T cells, or PBMCs; the material itself was cDNA or gDNA.

The method was immunoSEQ multiplex PCR; TCRdb's version includes in-frame clones alone and lacks a portion of them. Of roughly 150,000 clones in the sample, approximately 93% were seen once. V gave up 0 bases and J gave up 5 bases, with 13 bases separating them. Germline V gene sequence: CDR1 LGHNA, CDR2 YNFKEQ. The CDR3 extends over 15 amino acids. Followed over time, Seattle patients had been enrolled while infection was active. Input material: peripheral blood. The rearrangement links TRBV4-2 to TRBJ1-1; no firm D call. The clonotype originates from a woman aged 60 to 75 with COVID-19, enrolled during active disease. The CDR3 DNA is TGTGCCAGCAGCCAAGATTCACGCGGGAGGACTGAAGCTTTCTTT. Translating gives CASSQDSRGRTEAFF.